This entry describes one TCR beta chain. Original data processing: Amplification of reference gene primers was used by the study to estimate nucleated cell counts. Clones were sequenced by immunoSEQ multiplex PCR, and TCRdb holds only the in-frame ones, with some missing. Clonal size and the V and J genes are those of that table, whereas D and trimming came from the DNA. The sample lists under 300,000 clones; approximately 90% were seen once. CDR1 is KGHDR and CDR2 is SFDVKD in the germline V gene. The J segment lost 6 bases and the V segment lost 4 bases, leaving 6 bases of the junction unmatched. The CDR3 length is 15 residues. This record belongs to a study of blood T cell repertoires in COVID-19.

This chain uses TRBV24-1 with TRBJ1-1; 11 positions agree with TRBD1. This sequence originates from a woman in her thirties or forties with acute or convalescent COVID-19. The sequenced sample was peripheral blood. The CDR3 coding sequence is TGTGCCACCAGTGACCCCGGACAGGGGGCGTCTGAAGCTTTCTTT. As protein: CATSDPGQGASEAFF.